Each of the 9 T cell receptor beta chains below was sequenced from the same sample in a study of cytomegalovirus exposure and HLA in healthy donors. In the PCR, 60 Vbeta and 13 Jbeta primers were used. Assay used: immunoSEQ multiplex PCR; TCRdb lists only in-frame clones, some missing. The table shows over 140,000 clones, with approximately 80% occurring only once. Sequencing was carried out using PBMCs. These receptors were taken from a man in his fifties or sixties in good health and CMV-seronegative.

This clone was counted between two and nine times. J is TRBJ1-6 and V is TRBV2; D remains ambiguous. Germline V lookup: CDR1 SNHLY, CDR2 FYNNEI. Trimming took off 4 bases at V and 10 bases at J, with 8 bases between the two ends. The CDR3 is made up of 12 amino acids. The CDR3 DNA reads TGTGCCAGCAGTGCGTACAGATCACCCCTCCACTTT. Translating it yields CASSAYRSPLHF.

The chain is built from TRBV19 and TRBJ1-3; no clear D gene. V lost 8 bases and J 1 base, leaving 12 bases between the germline ends. The CDR3 has 14 residues. Germline CDR1 reads LNHDA; CDR2 reads SQIVND (reference sequence). Here the CDR3 DNA reads TGTGCCAGTTGCGGTGTCGGGTCTGGAAACACCATATATTTT. Amino acid sequence: CASCGVGSGNTIYF.

This clone has just a few counts. This chain uses TRBV4-1 with TRBJ2-3; tentatively, D is TRBD2 (5 bases). Germline lookup yields CDR1 MGHRA and CDR2 YSYEKL. With 4 bases removed from V and 3 bases from J, the gap between germline ends came to 23 bases. The CDR3 sequence is 18 residues long. CDR3 sequence reads: CASSRHPGSTPDTDTQYF. DNA for the CDR3: TGCGCCAGCAGCCGGCACCCGGGAAGTACTCCCGATACAGATACGCAGTATTTT.

J is TRBJ1-5 and V is TRBV28, with D tentatively TRBD1 (6 bases). From germline, CDR1 is MDHEN and CDR2 SYDVKM. CDR3 length: 15 residues. V was clipped by 5 bases and J by 4 bases, with 15 bases between them. The CDR3, as DNA: TGTGCCAGCAGTCCCCCCAGGGGAATTAATCAGCCCCAGCATTTT. Translation: CASSPPRGINQPQHF.

V usage is TRBV7-9 and J usage is TRBJ2-7, with D maybe TRBD2 (6 bases). The CDR3 contains 12 residues. Trimming took 5 bases from V and 3 from J, leaving 8 bases between them. In germline, CDR1 is SEHNR, CDR2 FQNEAQ (reference sequence). CDR3 sequence: CASSISGYEQYF. The CDR3 region has the DNA TGTGCCAGCAGCATTAGCGGCTACGAGCAGTACTTC.

This chain links TRBV25-1 with TRBJ2-3, with 7 nucleotides matching TRBD1. The CDR3 is made up of 14 amino acids. V gave up 5 bases and J gave up 3 bases; unmatched junction bases: 5. Per germline, CDR1 MGHDK and CDR2 SYGVNS. The chain's CDR3 is CASSTGQLTDTQYF. CDR3 coding DNA: TGTGCCAGCAGTACGGGACAGCTTACAGATACGCAGTATTTT.

This chain joins TRBV27 and TRBJ1-2, with a weak D call TRBD1 (6 bases). Trimming left V 8 bases short and J 2 bases short, with 18 bases between. The CDR3 is 15 residues long. From germline, CDR1 is MNHEY and CDR2 SMNVEV (reference sequence). This chain's CDR3 is CASRYGRGGNYGYTF. In DNA, the CDR3 is TGTGCCAGCCGTTACGGCAGGGGAGGGAACTATGGCTACACCTTC.

The CDR3 here is CASRSTGASNQPQHF. CDR3 coding DNA: TGTGCCAGCAGGTCGACAGGGGCCTCGAATCAGCCCCAGCATTTT. V is TRBV6-5 and J is TRBJ1-5; 8 positions agree with TRBD1. CDR1 is MNHEY and CDR2 is SVGAGI in the germline V gene. The J segment lost 4 bases and the V segment lost 6 bases, leaving 8 bases of the junction unmatched. This CDR3 is 15 amino acids long.

The chain combines TRBV30 with TRBJ2-1; TRBD2 aligns across 11 bases. The CDR3 is 14 residues long. Looked up from germline, CDR1 is GTSNPN and CDR2 is SVGIG (reference sequence). V lost 3 bases and J lost 4; bases outside the gene matches: 2. For the CDR3, the DNA is TGTGCCTGGAGCAGGACTAGCGGGTACAATGAGCAGTTCTTC. This gives the protein CAWSRTSGYNEQFF.